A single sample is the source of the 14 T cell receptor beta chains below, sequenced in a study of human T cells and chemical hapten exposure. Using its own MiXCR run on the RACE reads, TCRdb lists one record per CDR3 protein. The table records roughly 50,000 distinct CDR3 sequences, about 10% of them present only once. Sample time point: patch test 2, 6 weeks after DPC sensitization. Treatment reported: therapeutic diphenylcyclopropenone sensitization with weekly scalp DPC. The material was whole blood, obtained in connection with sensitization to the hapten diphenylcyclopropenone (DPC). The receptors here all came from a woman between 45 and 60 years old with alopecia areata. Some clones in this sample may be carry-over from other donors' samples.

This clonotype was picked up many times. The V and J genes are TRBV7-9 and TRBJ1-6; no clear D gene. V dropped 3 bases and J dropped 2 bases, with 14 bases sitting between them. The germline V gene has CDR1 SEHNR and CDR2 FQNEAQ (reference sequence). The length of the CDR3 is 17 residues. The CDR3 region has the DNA TGTGCCAGCAGCTTTGCCGGTTCAGCTGCCTATAATTCACCCCTCCACTTT. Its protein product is CASSFAGSAAYNSPLHF.

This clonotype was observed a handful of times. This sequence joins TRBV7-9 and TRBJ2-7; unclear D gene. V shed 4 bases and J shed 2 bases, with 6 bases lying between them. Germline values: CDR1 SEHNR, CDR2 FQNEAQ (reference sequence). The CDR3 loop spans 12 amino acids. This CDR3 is CASSYSAYEQYF. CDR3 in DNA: TGTGCCAGCAGCTACAGTGCCTACGAGCAGTACTTC.

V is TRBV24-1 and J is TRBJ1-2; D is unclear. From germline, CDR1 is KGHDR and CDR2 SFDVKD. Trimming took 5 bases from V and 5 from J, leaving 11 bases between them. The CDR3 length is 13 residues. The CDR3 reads CATSGEHAYGYTF. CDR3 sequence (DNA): TGTGCCACCAGTGGAGAGCACGCTTATGGCTACACCTTC.

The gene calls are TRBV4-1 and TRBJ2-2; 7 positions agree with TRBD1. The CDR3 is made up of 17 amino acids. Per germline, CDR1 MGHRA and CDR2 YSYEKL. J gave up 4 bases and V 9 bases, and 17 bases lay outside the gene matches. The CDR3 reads CASNQGDSSQGTGELFF. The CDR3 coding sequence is TGCGCCAGTAACCAGGGGGATTCATCCCAGGGCACCGGGGAGCTGTTTTTT.

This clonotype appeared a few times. CDR3 region: CASTHRDRYSQPQHF. CDR3 in DNA: TGTGCCAGCACTCACCGGGACAGGTACTCTCAGCCCCAGCATTTT. The chain recombines TRBV28 with TRBJ1-5; 8 bases are shared with TRBD1. CDR1 and CDR2 from the germline V gene are MDHEN and SYDVKM. Losses at the gene ends were 7 bases for V and 6 bases for J; bases not matched to a gene: 11. This CDR3 region has 15 residues.

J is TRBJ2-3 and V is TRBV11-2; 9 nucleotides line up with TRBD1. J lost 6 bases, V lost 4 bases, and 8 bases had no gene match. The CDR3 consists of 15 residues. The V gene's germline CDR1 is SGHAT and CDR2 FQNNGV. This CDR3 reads CASSSRTGGADTQYF. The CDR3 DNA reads TGTGCCAGCAGCTCAAGAACAGGGGGCGCGGATACGCAGTATTTT.

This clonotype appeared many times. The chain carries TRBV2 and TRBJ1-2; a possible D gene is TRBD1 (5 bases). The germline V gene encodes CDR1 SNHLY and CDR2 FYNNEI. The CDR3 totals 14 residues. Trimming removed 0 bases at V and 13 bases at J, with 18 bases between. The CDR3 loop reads CASSEALLGLIRTF. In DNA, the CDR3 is TGTGCCAGCAGTGAAGCGCTCCTGGGACTTATTCGCACCTTC.

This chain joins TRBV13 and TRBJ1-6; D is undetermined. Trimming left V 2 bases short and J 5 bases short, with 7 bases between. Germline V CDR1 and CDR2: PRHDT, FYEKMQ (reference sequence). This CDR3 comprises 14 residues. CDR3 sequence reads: CASSLRLDNSPLHF. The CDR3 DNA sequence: TGTGCCAGCAGCTTAAGACTGGATAATTCACCCCTCCACTTT.

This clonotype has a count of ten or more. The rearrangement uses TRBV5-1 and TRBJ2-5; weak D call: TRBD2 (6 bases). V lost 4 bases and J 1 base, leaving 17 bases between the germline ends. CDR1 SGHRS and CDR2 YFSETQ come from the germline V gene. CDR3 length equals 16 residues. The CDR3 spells CASSPQGGGVQETQYF. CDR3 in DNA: TGCGCCAGCAGCCCCCAAGGAGGAGGGGTCCAAGAGACCCAGTACTTC.

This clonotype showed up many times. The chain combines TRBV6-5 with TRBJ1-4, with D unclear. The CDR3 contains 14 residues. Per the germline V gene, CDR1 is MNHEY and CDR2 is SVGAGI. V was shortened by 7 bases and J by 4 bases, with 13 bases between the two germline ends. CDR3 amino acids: CASKSGGNNEKLFF. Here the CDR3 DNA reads TGTGCCAGCAAGAGCGGAGGAAATAATGAAAAACTGTTTTTT.

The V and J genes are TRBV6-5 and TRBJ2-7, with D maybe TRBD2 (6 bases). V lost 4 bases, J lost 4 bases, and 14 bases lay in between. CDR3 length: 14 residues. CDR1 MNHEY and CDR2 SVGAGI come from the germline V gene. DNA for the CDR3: TGTGCCAGCAGTTCGGGACTCCCCCCTTACGAGCAGTACTTC. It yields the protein CASSSGLPPYEQYF.

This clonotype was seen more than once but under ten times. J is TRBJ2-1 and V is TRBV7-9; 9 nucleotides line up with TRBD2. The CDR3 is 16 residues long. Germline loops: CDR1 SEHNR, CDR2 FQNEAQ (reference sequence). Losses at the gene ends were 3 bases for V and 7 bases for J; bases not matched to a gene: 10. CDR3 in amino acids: CASSFIAGEGQNEQFF. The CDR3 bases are TGTGCCAGCAGCTTCATAGCGGGAGAAGGTCAGAATGAGCAGTTCTTC.

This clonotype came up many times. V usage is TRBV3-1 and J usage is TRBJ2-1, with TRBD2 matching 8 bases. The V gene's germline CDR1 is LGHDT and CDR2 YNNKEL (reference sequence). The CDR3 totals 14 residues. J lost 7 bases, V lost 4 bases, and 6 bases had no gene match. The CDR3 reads CASSPQLAANEQFF. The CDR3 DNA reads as TGTGCCAGCAGCCCCCAACTAGCGGCTAATGAGCAGTTCTTC.

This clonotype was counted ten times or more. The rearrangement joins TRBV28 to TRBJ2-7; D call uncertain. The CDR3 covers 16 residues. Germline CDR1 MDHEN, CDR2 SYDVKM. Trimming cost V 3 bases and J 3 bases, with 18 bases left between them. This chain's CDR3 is CASSLVTSGLYYEQYF. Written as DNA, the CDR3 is TGTGCCAGCAGTTTGGTCACCTCCGGGCTATACTACGAGCAGTACTTC.